This entry is about one T cell receptor (beta chain). V lost 6 bases to trimming and J lost 6 bases; unmatched junction nucleotides: 7. Germline CDR1 MNHEY, CDR2 SVGAGI. This CDR3 is built from 14 residues. The entry originates in a study of blood T cell repertoires in COVID-19. The data were produced by immunoSEQ multiplex PCR, yet TCRdb's version contains in-frame clones alone and is incomplete. This table holds 200,000 to 300,000 clones, 88% found once. The sequenced sample consisted of peripheral blood. The clonotype originates from a woman between 40 and 55 years old who had recovered from COVID-19. The chain has TRBV6-5 and TRBJ1-5, with 8 positions matching TRBD1. CDR3 nucleotide sequence: TGTGCCAGCAGCCTCGGACAGGGCGGTCAGCCCCAGCATTTT. Translated: CASSLGQGGQPQHF.